This T cell receptor (beta chain) originates from a study of cytomegalovirus exposure and HLA in healthy donors. Data came from immunoSEQ multiplex PCR; TCRdb stores just in-frame clones and leaves some out. The repertoire holds 95,000 to 150,000 clones, with 85% to 90% as singletons. This clone was seen a handful of times. Its matching antigen is unknown. This CDR3 is 14 amino acids long. The V and J ends lost 1 base and 7 bases respectively, with 13 bases between them. Germline assignment: CDR1 LNHNV and CDR2 YYDKDF (reference sequence). Findings of the study overall: Most TCR sequences proved rare, with some public TCRs found in many donors. Some TCR beta chains (approximately 180 of them) were listed as cytomegalovirus-associated. Three CMV-associated chains were confirmed in vitro to be specific for CMV antigens.

This chain connects TRBV15 to TRBJ2-5; D possibly corresponds to TRBD2 (5 bases). The receptor was isolated from a woman aged 30 to 39 in good health and CMV-seronegative. The sample consisted of PBMCs. As DNA, the CDR3 is TGTGCCACCAGCAGAGGGGCTAGCACCGGGACCCAGTACTTC. Protein product: CATSRGASTGTQYF.